The 9 T cell receptor beta chains below all came from one sample that was sequenced in a study of a mutant IDH1 vaccine in newly diagnosed glioma. Time point in this sample: week 5, during vaccination. Doses of 300 ug of mutant IDH1 20-mer peptide were given with topical imiquimod. Assay used: immunoSEQ multiplex PCR; TCRdb lists only in-frame clones, some missing. The table lists roughly 60,000 clones, around 84% of them singletons. Which antigens these TCRs recognize remains unknown. Sequenced here: PBMCs, sampled from a glioma patient whose treatment included an IDH1 peptide vaccine. The receptor source for this set is a woman aged 45-60 years with glioma.

The V call is TRBV7-9, the J call TRBJ1-1; D is unclear. V was clipped by 5 bases and J by 0 bases, with 10 bases between them. Germline V gene lookup returns CDR1 SEHNR and CDR2 FQNEAQ (reference sequence). The length of the CDR3 is 14 residues. CDR3 sequence (DNA): TGTGCCAGCAGCCCGATCGGTCTGAACACTGAAGCTTTCTTT. Residues: CASSPIGLNTEAFF.

The chain combines TRBV6-1 with TRBJ2-3; TRBD1 aligns across 8 bases. The CDR3 is 15 amino acids. CDR1 MNHNS and CDR2 SASEGT come from the germline V gene. V was pared by 5 bases and J by 0 bases, with 4 bases of the junction left unmatched. For the CDR3, the DNA is TGTGCCAGCAGTCCCGGACAGGGTAGCACAGATACGCAGTATTTT. This codes for CASSPGQGSTDTQYF.

The CDR3 reads CASSSTSETEAFF. The CDR3, as DNA: TGTGCCAGTAGTTCAACGTCTGAGACTGAAGCTTTCTTT. This chain connects TRBV19 to TRBJ1-1; no firm D call. Trimming removed 5 bases at V and 5 bases at J, with 12 bases between. The germline gives CDR1 LNHDA, CDR2 SQIVND (reference sequence). The CDR3 sequence is 13 residues long.

The rearrangement uses TRBV6-5 and TRBJ1-5; TRBD1 is a possible D gene (6 bases). With 0 bases removed from V and 7 bases from J, the gap between germline ends came to 13 bases. The V gene's germline CDR1 is MNHEY and CDR2 SVGAGI. CDR3 length equals 15 residues. The CDR3 protein is CASSYSWEGGQPQHF. Written as DNA, the CDR3 is TGTGCCAGCAGTTACTCGTGGGAGGGGGGGCAGCCCCAGCATTTT.

V usage is TRBV30 and J usage is TRBJ1-2; no firm D call. Trimming removed 1 base at V and 2 bases at J, with 8 bases between. Germline V lookup: CDR1 GTSNPN, CDR2 SVGIG (reference sequence). The CDR3 runs 13 residues. The CDR3 protein is CAWSGELNYGYTF. In DNA, the CDR3 is TGTGCCTGGAGTGGGGAGTTAAACTATGGCTACACCTTC.

This clone was seen only a few times. The chain uses TRBV4-1 and TRBJ1-4, with TRBD1 matching 7 bases. The CDR3 covers 14 residues. Germline-derived CDR1 and CDR2 are MGHRA and YSYEKL. V gave up 4 bases and J gave up 5 bases; unmatched junction bases: 4. The CDR3 region has the DNA TGCGCCAGCAGCCCCCGGGACAGAAATGAAAAACTGTTTTTT. Encoded protein: CASSPRDRNEKLFF.

The chain carries TRBV15 and TRBJ1-1; D not certain. V shed 5 bases and J shed 4 bases, with 14 bases lying between them. This CDR3 spans 14 amino acids. The germline gives CDR1 LNHNV, CDR2 YYDKDF (reference sequence). The CDR3 loop reads CATSPAKGSTEAFF. CDR3 coding DNA: TGTGCCACCAGCCCCGCCAAGGGAAGCACTGAAGCTTTCTTT. The whole variable domain, remainder taken from reference TRBV15 and TRBJ1-1, is DAMVIQNPRYQVTQFGKPVTLSCSQTLNHNVMYWYQQKSSQAPKLLFHYYDKDFNNEADTPDNFQSRRPNTSFCFLDIRSPGLGDTAMYLCATSPAKGSTEAFFGQGTRLTVV.

The CDR3 DNA follows: TGCGCCAGCAGCCCTAAGGACAGGGCTACAGATACGCAGTATTTT. It is translated as CASSPKDRATDTQYF. The chain has TRBV5-1 and TRBJ2-3; 8 nucleotides match TRBD1. Trimming at V came to 4 bases and at J to 3 bases, leaving 7 bases not matched to a gene. Looked up from germline, CDR1 is SGHRS and CDR2 is YFSETQ. This CDR3 region has 15 residues. Full variable domain (missing parts from reference TRBV5-1 and TRBJ2-3): KAGVTQTPRYLIKTRGQQVTLSCSPISGHRSVSWYQQTPGQGLQFLFEYFSETQRNKGNFPGRFSGRQFSNSRSEMNVSTLELGDSALYLCASSPKDRATDTQYFGPGTRLTVL.

The chain recombines TRBV19 with TRBJ2-5, with TRBD1 as a possible D gene (5 bases). V was pared by 2 bases and J by 2 bases, with 15 bases between. CDR3 size: 16 residues. Germline CDR1 reads LNHDA; CDR2 reads SQIVND (reference sequence). CDR3 amino acids: CASSIRAAGRQETQYF. CDR3 bases: TGTGCCAGTAGTATACGGGCGGCAGGGCGGCAAGAGACCCAGTACTTC.